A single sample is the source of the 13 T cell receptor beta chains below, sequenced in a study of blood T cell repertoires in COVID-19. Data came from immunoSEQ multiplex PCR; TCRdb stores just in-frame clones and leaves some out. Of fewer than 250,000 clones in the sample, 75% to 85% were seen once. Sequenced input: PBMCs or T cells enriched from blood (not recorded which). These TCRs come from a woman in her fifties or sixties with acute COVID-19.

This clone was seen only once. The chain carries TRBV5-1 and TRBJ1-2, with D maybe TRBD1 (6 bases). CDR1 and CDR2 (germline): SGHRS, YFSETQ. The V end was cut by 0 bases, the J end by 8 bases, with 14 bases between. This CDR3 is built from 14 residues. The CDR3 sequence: CASSLAGRGEGYTF. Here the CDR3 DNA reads TGCGCCAGCAGCTTGGCCGGCAGGGGAGAAGGCTACACCTTC.

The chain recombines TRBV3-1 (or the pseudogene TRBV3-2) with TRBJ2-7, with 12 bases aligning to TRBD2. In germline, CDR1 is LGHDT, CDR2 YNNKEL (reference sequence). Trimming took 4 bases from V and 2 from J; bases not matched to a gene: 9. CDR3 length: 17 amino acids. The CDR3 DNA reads TGTGCCAGCAGCCCAAGGCTATCTAGCGGGGGGGCCTACGAGCAGTACTTC. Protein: CASSPRLSSGGAYEQYF.

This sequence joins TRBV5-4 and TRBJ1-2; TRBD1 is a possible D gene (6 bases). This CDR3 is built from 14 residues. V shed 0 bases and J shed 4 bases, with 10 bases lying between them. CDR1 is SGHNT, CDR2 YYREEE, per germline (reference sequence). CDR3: CASSLGQGTYGYTF. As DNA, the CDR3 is TGTGCCAGCAGCTTGGGCCAGGGGACCTATGGCTACACCTTC.

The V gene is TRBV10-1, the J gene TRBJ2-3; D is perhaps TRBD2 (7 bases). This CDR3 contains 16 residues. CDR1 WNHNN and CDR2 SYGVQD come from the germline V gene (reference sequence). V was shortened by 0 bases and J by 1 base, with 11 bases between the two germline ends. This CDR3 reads CASSESGGPGTDTQYF. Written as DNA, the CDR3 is TGCGCCAGCAGTGAGTCGGGGGGGCCGGGCACAGATACGCAGTATTTT.

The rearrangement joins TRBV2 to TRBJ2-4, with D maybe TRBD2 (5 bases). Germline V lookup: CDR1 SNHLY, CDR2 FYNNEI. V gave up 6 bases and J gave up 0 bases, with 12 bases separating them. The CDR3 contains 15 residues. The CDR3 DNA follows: TGTGCCAGCAGGGCCCTAGGACTAGCCAAAAACATTCAGTACTTC. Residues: CASRALGLAKNIQYF.

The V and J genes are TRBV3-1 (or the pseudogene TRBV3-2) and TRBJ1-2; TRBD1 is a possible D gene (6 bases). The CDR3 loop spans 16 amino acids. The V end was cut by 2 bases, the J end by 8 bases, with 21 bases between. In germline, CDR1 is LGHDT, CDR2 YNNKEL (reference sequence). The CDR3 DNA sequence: TGTGCCAGCAGCCAAAAAGGGACACAGGGAGTGTCGGGCTACACCTTC. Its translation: CASSQKGTQGVSGYTF.

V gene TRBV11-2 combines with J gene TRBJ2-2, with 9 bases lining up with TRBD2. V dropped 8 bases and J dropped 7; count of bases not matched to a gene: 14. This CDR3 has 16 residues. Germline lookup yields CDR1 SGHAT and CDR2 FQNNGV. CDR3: CASSAGGRRWDGELFF. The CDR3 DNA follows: TGTGCCAGCTCCGCGGGGGGGCGACGATGGGACGGGGAGCTGTTTTTT.

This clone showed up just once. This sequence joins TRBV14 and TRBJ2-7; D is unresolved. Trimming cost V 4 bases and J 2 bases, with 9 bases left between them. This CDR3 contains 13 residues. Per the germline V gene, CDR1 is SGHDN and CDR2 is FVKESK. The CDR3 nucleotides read TGTGCCAGCAGCCCTACTCCACCCTACGAGCAGTACTTC. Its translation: CASSPTPPYEQYF.

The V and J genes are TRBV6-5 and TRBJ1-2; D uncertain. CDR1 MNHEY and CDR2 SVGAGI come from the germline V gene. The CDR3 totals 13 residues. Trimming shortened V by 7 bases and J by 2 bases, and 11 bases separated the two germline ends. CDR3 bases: TGTGCCAGCACCGGCGGGCGGAACTATGGCTACACCTTC. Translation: CASTGGRNYGYTF.

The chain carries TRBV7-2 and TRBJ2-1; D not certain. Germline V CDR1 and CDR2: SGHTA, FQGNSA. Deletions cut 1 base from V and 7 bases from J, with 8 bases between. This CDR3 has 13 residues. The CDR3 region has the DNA TGTGCCAGCAGCTTAGTTCGAGGAAATGAGCAGTTCTTC. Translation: CASSLVRGNEQFF.

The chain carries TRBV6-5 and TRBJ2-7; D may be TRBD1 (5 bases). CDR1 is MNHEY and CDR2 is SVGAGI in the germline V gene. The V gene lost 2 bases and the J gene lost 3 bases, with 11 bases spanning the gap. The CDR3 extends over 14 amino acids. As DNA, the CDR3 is TGTGCCAGCAGTTACGGGGCAGGGCGCTACGAGCAGTACTTC. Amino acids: CASSYGAGRYEQYF.

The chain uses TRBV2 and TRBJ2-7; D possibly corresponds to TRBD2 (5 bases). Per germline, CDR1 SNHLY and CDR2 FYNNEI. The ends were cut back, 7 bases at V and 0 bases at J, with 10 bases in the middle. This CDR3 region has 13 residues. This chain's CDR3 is CASTSRVSYEQYF. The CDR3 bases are TGTGCCAGCACCTCGAGGGTCTCCTACGAGCAGTACTTC. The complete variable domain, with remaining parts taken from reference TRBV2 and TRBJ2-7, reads EPEVTQTPSHQVTQMGQEVILRCVPISNHLYFYWYRQILGQKVEFLVSFYNNEISEKSEIFDDQFSVERPDGSNFTLKIRSTKLEDSAMYFCASTSRVSYEQYFGPGTRLTVT.

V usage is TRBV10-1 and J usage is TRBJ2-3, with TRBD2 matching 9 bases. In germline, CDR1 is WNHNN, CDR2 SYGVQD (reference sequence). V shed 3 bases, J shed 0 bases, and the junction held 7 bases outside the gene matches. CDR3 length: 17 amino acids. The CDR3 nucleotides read TGCGCCAGCAGTGACTATAGCGGGGGTTCTAGCACAGATACGCAGTATTTT. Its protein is CASSDYSGGSSTDTQYF.